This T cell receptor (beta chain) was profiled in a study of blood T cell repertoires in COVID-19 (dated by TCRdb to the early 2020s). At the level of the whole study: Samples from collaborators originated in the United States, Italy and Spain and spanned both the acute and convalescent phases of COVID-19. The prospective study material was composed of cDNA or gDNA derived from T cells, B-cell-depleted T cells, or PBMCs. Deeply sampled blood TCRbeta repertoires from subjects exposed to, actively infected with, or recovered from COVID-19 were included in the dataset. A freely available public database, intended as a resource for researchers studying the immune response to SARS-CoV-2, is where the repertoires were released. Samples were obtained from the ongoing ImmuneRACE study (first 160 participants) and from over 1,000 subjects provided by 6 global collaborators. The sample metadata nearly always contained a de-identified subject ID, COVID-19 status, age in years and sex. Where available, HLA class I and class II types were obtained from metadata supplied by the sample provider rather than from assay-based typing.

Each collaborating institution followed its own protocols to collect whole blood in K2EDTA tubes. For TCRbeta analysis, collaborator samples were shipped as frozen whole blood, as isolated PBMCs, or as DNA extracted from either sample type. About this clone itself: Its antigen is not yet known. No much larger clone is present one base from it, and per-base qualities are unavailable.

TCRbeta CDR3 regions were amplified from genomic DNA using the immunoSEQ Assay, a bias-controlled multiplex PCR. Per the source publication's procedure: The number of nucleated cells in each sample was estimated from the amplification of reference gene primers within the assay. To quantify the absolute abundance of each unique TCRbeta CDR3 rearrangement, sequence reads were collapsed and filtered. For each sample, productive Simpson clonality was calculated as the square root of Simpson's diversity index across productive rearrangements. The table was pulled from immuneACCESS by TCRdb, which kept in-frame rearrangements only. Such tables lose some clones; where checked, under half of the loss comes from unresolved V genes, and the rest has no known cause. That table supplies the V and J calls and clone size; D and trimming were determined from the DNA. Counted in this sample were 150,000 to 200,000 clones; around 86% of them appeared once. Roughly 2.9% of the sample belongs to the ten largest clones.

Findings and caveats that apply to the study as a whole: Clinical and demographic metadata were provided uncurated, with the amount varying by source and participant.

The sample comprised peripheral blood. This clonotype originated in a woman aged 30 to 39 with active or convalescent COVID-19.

The DNA sequence reads TGTGCCAGCAGTTTATTGGGAGGGTATGGCTACACCTTC. Its translation reads: CASSLLGGYGYTF. This sequence uses TRBV27 and TRBJ1-2; the D gene assignment is ambiguous. At the junction V is shortened by 1 base and J by 5 bases, with 8 bases in between. CDR3 length: 13 amino acids, cysteine to phenylalanine. The entry retains the CDR3 DNA only, 39 bases that are in frame from base 1. According to the germline V gene (reference sequence), CDR1 reads MNHEY and CDR2 reads SMNVEV.